This section outlines one T cell receptor (beta chain) sequence together with its context. The antigen is unknown. Time point noted: baseline, week 1 (first vaccination visit). Treatment specified: pre-vaccination baseline after standard-of-care therapy. Donors had new WHO grade 3 or 4 IDH1-mutant, ATRX-lost astrocytomas. Profiled with immunoSEQ multiplex PCR; TCRdb holds only in-frame clones, not every one. The data contain 70,000 to 100,000 clones, over 75% of them singletons. The data derive from a study of a mutant IDH1 vaccine in newly diagnosed glioma. Whole-study context: Averaging around 42 years of age, treated patients were approximately 62% male and about 38% female. Most patients had radiochemotherapy with temozolomide before enrollment; others had one alone.

The germline gives CDR1 MNHEY, CDR2 SVGAGI. The V and J ends lost 2 bases and 6 bases, in that order; junction bases with no gene match: 8. The CDR3 runs 15 residues. General study results and limits: There were vaccine-induced immune responses in roughly 95% of the patients.

The chain recombines TRBV6-5 with TRBJ1-1; 8 bases are shared with TRBD1. The sequence derives from a man in his forties with glioma. Some clones in this sample may be carry-over from other donors' samples. Source: PBMCs, taken from a glioma patient treated with radiotherapy, temozolomide or both. The CDR3 sequence is CASSYTVSQGAEAFF. CDR3 coding DNA: TGTGCCAGCAGTTACACAGTATCACAGGGGGCTGAAGCTTTCTTT.